This T cell receptor (beta chain) was documented in a study of T cell responses to AZD1222 COVID-19 vaccine. Using immunoSEQ multiplex PCR, the repertoire was profiled, and TCRdb retains in-frame clones only, with some absent. The sample consists of under 150,000 clones, around 85% of them appearing once. Germline V lookup: CDR1 SGDLS, CDR2 YYNGEE. V was trimmed by 0 bases and J by 3 bases, leaving 10 bases between them. The CDR3 sequence is 15 residues long. The receptor was isolated from an adult in good health. Sequenced here: peripheral blood, sampled on day 0 of AZD1222 vaccination. The rearrangement links TRBV9 to TRBJ2-1; tentative D call: TRBD2 (6 bases). CDR3 nucleotide sequence: TGTGCCAGCAGCGTAGATCCGGGAGACTACAATGAGCAGTTCTTC. It encodes CASSVDPGDYNEQFF.